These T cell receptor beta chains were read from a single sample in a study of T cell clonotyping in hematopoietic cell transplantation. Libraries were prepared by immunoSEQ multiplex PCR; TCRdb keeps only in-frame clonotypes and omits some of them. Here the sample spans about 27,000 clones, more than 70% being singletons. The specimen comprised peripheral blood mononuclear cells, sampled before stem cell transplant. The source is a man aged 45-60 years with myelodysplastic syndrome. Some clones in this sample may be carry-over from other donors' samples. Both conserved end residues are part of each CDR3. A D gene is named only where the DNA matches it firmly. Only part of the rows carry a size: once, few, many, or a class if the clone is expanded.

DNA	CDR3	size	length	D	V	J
TGTGCCAGTGCTGGGACCGTAGCTTTACCCCAGCATTTT	CASAGTVALPQHF	NA	13	NA	TRBV19	TRBJ1-5
TGTGCCAGCAGTTACGGGGGACAGTCTTACGAGCAGTACTTC	CASSYGGQSYEQYF	NA	14	TRBD1	TRBV6-5	TRBJ2-7
TGTGCCAGCAGCCGAACAGATACGCAGTATTTT	CASSRTDTQYF	NA	11	NA	TRBV7-2	TRBJ2-3
TGTGCCAGTAGTATGGCGGTCGACACAGATACGCAGTATTTT	CASSMAVDTDTQYF	few	14	NA	TRBV19	TRBJ2-3
TGTGCCACCCGCGTCCGGGACAGGGGGAGCACTGAAGCTTTCTTT	CATRVRDRGSTEAFF	NA	15	TRBD1	TRBV5-6	TRBJ1-1
TGTGCCAGCAGCGCCGGCCGCGCACAAAGTGGCTACACCTTC	CASSAGRAQSGYTF	NA	14	NA	TRBV5-4	TRBJ1-2
TGTGCCAGCAGTTCCCAAAGGGAGTGGGGCAATCAGCCCCAGCATTTT	CASSSQREWGNQPQHF	once	16	NA	TRBV6-5	TRBJ1-5
TGTGCCAGCAGTCGTTCAGGCCTTTCCATGAACACTGAAGCTTTCTTT	CASSRSGLSMNTEAFF	NA	16	NA	TRBV25-1	TRBJ1-1
TGTGCCTGGAGTGTACAGGGTCTAGCTTTCTTT	CAWSVQGLAFF	NA	11	NA	TRBV30	TRBJ1-1
TGCAGCGCCTATCAGGGAGTAACGGCCGGGGAGCTGTTTTTT	CSAYQGVTAGELFF	NA	14	NA	TRBV29-1	TRBJ2-2
TGTGCCAGCAGTCCATCCGGGACAGGCTACGAGCAGTACTTC	CASSPSGTGYEQYF	NA	14	TRBD1	TRBV27	TRBJ2-7
TGCGCCAGCAGCTTGGGGCAGCCCCACACAGATACGCAGTATTTT	CASSLGQPHTDTQYF	NA	15	NA	TRBV5-1	TRBJ2-3
TGCGCCAGCAGCTTGGCGGGGGCAAGTGGCTACACCTTC	CASSLAGASGYTF	NA	13	NA	TRBV5-1	TRBJ1-2
TGTGCCAGCAGGGCGGGGGTAAGTCAGCCCCAGCATTTT	CASRAGVSQPQHF	NA	13	NA	TRBV6-5	TRBJ1-5
TGTGCCAGCAGCCAAGAGGACAGGGCCTACTATGGCTACACCTTC	CASSQEDRAYYGYTF	NA	15	TRBD1	TRBV4-2	TRBJ1-2
TGTGCCAGCAGTTACGCAGGGGCGGTCTACACCTTC	CASSYAGAVYTF	once	12	NA	TRBV6-6	TRBJ1-2
TGTGCCAGCAGTTACGGTGGGAATGAAAAACTGTTTTTT	CASSYGGNEKLFF	NA	13	NA	TRBV6-5	TRBJ1-4
TGCGCCAGCAGCTCGGAAAGCCGACGCAGGGTCGGCACAGATACGCAGTATTTT	CASSSESRRRVGTDTQYF	NA	18	NA	TRBV5-1	TRBJ2-3
TGTGCCTGGAATGCGGCAGTCGTAATGGGCGAGCAGTACTTC	CAWNAAVVMGEQYF	NA	14	NA	TRBV30	TRBJ2-7
TGTGCCAGTAGTAAGAGACAGGGGGCTGGAAGCAATCAGCCCCAGCATTTT	CASSKRQGAGSNQPQHF	NA	17	TRBD1	TRBV19	TRBJ1-5
TGCGCCAGCAGTGAGGGGCGCGGGACGGATGATTCACCCCTCCACTTT	CASSEGRGTDDSPLHF	NA	16	NA	TRBV10-2	TRBJ1-6
TGTGCCAGCAGTTTAGAACAGGGGGTAAGGTACGAGCAGTACTTC	CASSLEQGVRYEQYF	NA	15	TRBD1	TRBV28	TRBJ2-7
TGCGCCAGCAGCCAGGCCCAGACACTTAACAATGAGCAGTTCTTC	CASSQAQTLNNEQFF	NA	15	NA	TRBV4-1	TRBJ2-1
TGTGCCAGCAGTCTCACAGGGCCCTATCAGCCCCAGCATTTT	CASSLTGPYQPQHF	NA	14	NA	TRBV2	TRBJ1-5
TGTGCCTGGACCCCCGGCGGGGGTAATGAAAAACTGTTTTTT	CAWTPGGGNEKLFF	NA	14	NA	TRBV30	TRBJ1-4
TGTGCCAGCAGCCAAACCCCGGAGGGTGAGCAGTTCTTC	CASSQTPEGEQFF	NA	13	NA	TRBV9	TRBJ2-1
TGTGCCAGCAGCCCACCGACTAGGGACTACAATGAGCAGTTCTTC	CASSPPTRDYNEQFF	NA	15	NA	TRBV5-6	TRBJ2-1
TGTGCCAGCAGTTTGCCCGGGGCCGGGGAGCTGTTTTTT	CASSLPGAGELFF	NA	13	NA	TRBV28	TRBJ2-2
TGTGCCAGCAGCTCAACCCCGGATACGCAGTATTTT	CASSSTPDTQYF	NA	12	NA	TRBV7-2	TRBJ2-3
TGTGCCAGCAGCTTGGGGGCCCAAAAGTGGACAGGTACGCAGTATTTT	CASSLGAQKWTGTQYF	NA	16	TRBD1	TRBV5-6	TRBJ2-3
TGTGCCAGCAGTCTAGGCGGACGGGCGATCTCGCCCCAGCATTTT	CASSLGGRAISPQHF	NA	15	NA	TRBV28	TRBJ1-5
TGCAGCGTTGGACAGAGTATAAACATTCAGTACTTC	CSVGQSINIQYF	NA	12	NA	TRBV29-1	TRBJ2-4
TGTGCCAGCACCAGACAGGGGGCGCGGGGCTACACCTTC	CASTRQGARGYTF	NA	13	TRBD1	TRBV7-2	TRBJ1-2
TGTGCCAGCAGCTGGGGGGGGCTAAGCTACAATGAGCAGTTCTTC	CASSWGGLSYNEQFF	NA	15	NA	TRBV5-6	TRBJ2-1
TGTGCCAGCAGTTTAGGGAGGCCCGGGGAGCTGTTTTTT	CASSLGRPGELFF	NA	13	NA	TRBV27	TRBJ2-2
TGTGCCAGCAGGCCATTTCACGGGACAGGGGAAAACCAGCCCCAGCATTTT	CASRPFHGTGENQPQHF	NA	17	TRBD1	TRBV27	TRBJ1-5
TGTGCCAGCAGTTCGGGCAGGGGCGATGAGCAGTTCTTC	CASSSGRGDEQFF	NA	13	NA	TRBV6-5	TRBJ2-1
TGTGCCAGCAGCCCTAGCGGGAGAGGTCCCTACGAGCAGTACTTC	CASSPSGRGPYEQYF	NA	15	TRBD2	TRBV9	TRBJ2-7
TGCAGCGCCGGGGACGGCAATCAGCCCCAGCATTTT	CSAGDGNQPQHF	NA	12	NA	TRBV29-1	TRBJ1-5
TGTGCCAGCAGTACTCGACAGGGCACGGGGACCCAGTACTTC	CASSTRQGTGTQYF	NA	14	TRBD1	TRBV28	TRBJ2-5
TGTGCCAGCAGTCCGGGACTAGCGGGGCTGGAGACCCAGTACTTC	CASSPGLAGLETQYF	NA	15	TRBD2	TRBV28	TRBJ2-5